The present TCR beta chain was sequenced within a study of cytomegalovirus exposure and HLA in healthy donors (dated 2017 in TCRdb). Regarding the study in general: According to an earlier analysis of a few hundred of the donors, about 179 million T cells yielded 117 million unique TCR beta sequences and around 300 Gb of sequence data. Roughly 300 gigabases of sequencing data and tens of millions of unique TCR sequences were included in an early release covering 550 to 800 HLA-typed donors. The genetic ancestry cluster associated with self-reported Caucasian donors included about four fifths of the roughly 380 genotyped donors. The aim of the study was to test whether cataloging public T cell receptors could identify signatures of past pathogen exposure. Using immunosequencing, the study profiled T cell repertoires from about 620 subjects and related those repertoires to cytomegalovirus serostatus. Besides the first cohort of 666 subjects, a separate validation cohort made up of around 120 different subjects was used. The study combined high-throughput TCR immunosequencing, statistical association of individual TCRs with disease status, and machine learning to predict cytomegalovirus infection status. A later analysis re-analyzed previously published TCR beta repertoires from 660 or so donors and added high-resolution HLA genotyping to study TCR occurrence patterns. Rather than drawing on any new phenotypic data, the later analysis identified candidate immune exposures from TCR beta sequences and the way those sequences occurred across donors. To decide whether each TCR beta V gene segment behaved as functional or pseudogenic, an earlier analysis of some 580 of the donors relied on high-throughput TCR beta sequencing. Donor age, sex, ethnicity and CMV serostatus were collected together with the repertoire data. In a later genetic analysis, genome-wide SNP genotypes for about 55% of the roughly 700 donors were used, and that subset was treated as a discovery cohort. Every discovery cohort repertoire had been produced on one sequencing platform. Class I and class II HLA loci were covered by the typing at four-digit resolution. The number of typed donors differed by locus: about 620-640 for A, B, C, DRB1 and DQB1; roughly 510 for DQA1; approximately 610 for DPA1; and approximately 450 for DPB1. Roughly 5 DR-DQ haplotypes were handled as single units for association and clustering, since linkage in the cohort was strong. Among some 410 genotyped donors of the cohort, an average of about 240,000 unique TCR beta nucleotide sequences were sequenced per donor, about a sixth of them non-productive.

The cohort comprised 666 healthy bone marrow donors. Cohort members were all nominally healthy when sampled, although unrecorded immune exposures were likely present. The donor tested CMV seronegative, placing the donor among the 350 or so seronegative members of the cohort. Each donor provided a peripheral blood sample, and peripheral blood mononuclear cells were used for TCR beta sequencing. The Qiagen DNeasy Blood Extraction Kit was used to extract genomic DNA from the blood cell samples. Broader findings and caveats from the paper: Correlated functional status among segregating V segments might be attributable to linkage disequilibrium, but an unknown experimental factor could not be ruled out. CMV serostatus was the only immune exposure information available for the cohort. Compared with the roughly 670-donor mean, donors in an Asian-associated ancestry cluster had fewer N-insertions in productive TCRs, according to a later genetic analysis. According to a later analysis, most CMV-associated TCR beta chains appeared to be HLA-restricted, and the HLA associations seemed to be driven largely by CMV exposure. Because HLA typing was unavailable for some donors at each locus, only the typed subset was used in association tests. A further reported finding was that TCR beta sequences accurately predicted the HLA-A and HLA-B alleles for most subjects in the first cohort. In an earlier analysis of 587 of the donors, most TCR beta V segments appeared in productive rearrangements about 87% or about 30% of the time, broadly matching IMGT annotations. Roughly uniform sequencing depth across donors was assumed in presence/absence analyses, although this assumption may not hold. The 87-base-pair reads could not distinguish some IMGT-functional V segments, including TRBV6-2 and TRBV6-3, so those segments were excluded. In a later analysis, over 15,000 TCR beta sequences were associated with specific HLA alleles at a false discovery rate of 0.05. The cohort was sequenced for TCR beta chains only, and without alpha or paired-chain data the features that could be detected were limited. Most TCR sequences were observed very rarely across donors, whereas some public TCRs were present in many individuals. In a later analysis, TCR association rates were found to vary across HLA loci, with the most associated TCRs seen for DRB1 alleles and the fewest for HLA-C alleles. Strong co-occurrence of HLA alleles, especially DR and DQ, made assigning TCR associations to individual alleles difficult. A later analysis reported that several top co-occurrence clusters appeared linked to parvovirus B19, influenza, CMV and Epstein-Barr virus. It was suggested by the authors that the approach could potentially be generalized to other disease states and immunological phenotypes. In a later analysis, HLA-associated TCR beta chains showed more clonal expansion and lower generation probabilities than non-associated chains that were equally common. A few of the identified cytomegalovirus-associated TCR beta chains were confirmed in vitro to be specific for cytomegalovirus antigens. A group of highly shared sequence variants was considered likely to be a technical artifact of the sequencing pipeline. The study gave a list of under 200 TCR beta chains associated with cytomegalovirus. In a later genetic analysis, a missense DCLRE1C variant was associated with V-gene and J-gene trimming of TCR beta chains, and the association was replicated in an independent cohort. Because counts were too low, about 18 rarely observed V segments, including chromosome 9 orphons, were excluded from the earlier analysis of several hundred of the donors. The classifier was reported to diagnose cytomegalovirus status with high specificity and sensitivity in both the original and validation cohorts.

To note about this clone: No antigen is known for it. No base quality values were provided; no much bigger clone lies one nucleotide off.

Receptor libraries were prepared by the immunoSEQ multiplex PCR assay. For the multiplex PCR, a mixture combining 60 forward primers for TCR Vbeta segments and 13 reverse primers for TCR Jbeta segments was used. The CDR3 region of rearranged TCR beta genes was amplified from genomic DNA with a multiplex PCR assay. Amplified TCR beta libraries were sequenced as 87-base-pair reads on the Illumina HiSeq System. On the authors' methods: In a later analysis, around 80 million unique TCR beta chains were counted across the 690 or so repertoires, and around 10 million of these chains were shared by at least two donors. To remove PCR and sequencing errors, raw reads were error-corrected and collapsed into unique sequences using a nearest-neighbor algorithm that merged closely related sequences. V, D and J gene segments were assigned by aligning CDR3 sequences to IMGT reference sequences. For a sequence to be retained, a match of at least six nucleotides was required to both a V gene segment and a J gene segment. A rearrangement counted as productive if the CDR3 had no stop codons and remained in frame with V and J, and every other rearrangement counted as non-productive. Following IMGT convention, CDR3 was defined as the stretch from the second conserved V-encoded cysteine up to the conserved J-encoded phenylalanine. In an earlier analysis of around 600 of the donors, sequences lacking an unambiguous match to a single V gene segment were excluded. In an earlier analysis of 587 of the donors, a V segment was called functional when productive rearrangements were above 56.7%, and segregating when the standard deviation between donors exceeded 5%. A statistical classification framework was built for diagnosing cytomegalovirus status from the catalog of TCR beta chain sequences. V and J gene assignment, in a later analysis, came from comparing TCR nucleotide sequences with IMGT/GENE-DB human TR gene sequences. The TCRdist pipeline was used in a later analysis to assign CDR3 sequences and most-parsimonious VDJ recombination scenarios. In a later analysis, each TCR beta chain was defined by its CDR3 amino acid sequence together with its V-gene family, and reads lacking a unique V-gene family were excluded. A later analysis removed 500 to 650 highly shared, low-generation-probability nucleotide sequences to deal with suspected cross-contamination and a sequencing artifact. In a later analysis, a clonal expansion index for each public chain was calculated from normalized within-repertoire ranks of inferred template counts. In a later analysis, generation probabilities were computed using a VDJ recombination model fitted to out-of-frame rearrangements, and the results were checked against IGoR. A later analysis scored TCR-TCR, TCR-HLA and TCR-CMV co-occurrence with hypergeometric tests, applying a repertoire-size bias correction to TCR pairs. False discovery rates were estimated in a later analysis by permuting HLA or CMV assignments 20 times. In a later analysis, co-occurring TCRs were grouped using DBSCAN, and TCRdist sequence similarity was added for clustering within HLA-allele-positive subsets. Co-occurrence clustering excluded repertoires with fewer than 30,000 or more than 120,000 public chains, plus five with anomalous nucleotide sharing. This immuneACCESS table, as held by TCRdb, lists in-frame sequences with V and J called but not all clones. Of the missing ones, under half trace to an unresolved V gene in checked studies; the others have no known cause. Clonal size and the V and J genes are those of that table, whereas D and trimming came from the DNA. In this sample the table shows 120,000 to 150,000 clones, roughly 75% of which occur a single time. Clones ranked in the top ten supply 3% to 3.5% of the sample.

Between the V and J ends, shortened by 0 bases and 4 bases respectively, the junction contains 12 bases. Inclusive of the bounding cysteine and phenylalanine, the CDR3 is 14 residues long. Just the 42-base CDR3 DNA is kept, in frame starting at base 1. CDR1 SQVTM and CDR2 ANQGSEA were looked up in the germline V gene. The material sequenced was PBMCs. The V and J segments used are TRBV29-1 and TRBJ1-1; the D segment could be TRBD1, given 5 matching bases. The source is a man in his forties or fifties in good health and CMV-seronegative. The CDR3 region: CSVEEQGSVTEAFF. The nucleotide sequence is TGCAGCGTTGAAGAGCAGGGTAGTGTCACTGAAGCTTTCTTT.